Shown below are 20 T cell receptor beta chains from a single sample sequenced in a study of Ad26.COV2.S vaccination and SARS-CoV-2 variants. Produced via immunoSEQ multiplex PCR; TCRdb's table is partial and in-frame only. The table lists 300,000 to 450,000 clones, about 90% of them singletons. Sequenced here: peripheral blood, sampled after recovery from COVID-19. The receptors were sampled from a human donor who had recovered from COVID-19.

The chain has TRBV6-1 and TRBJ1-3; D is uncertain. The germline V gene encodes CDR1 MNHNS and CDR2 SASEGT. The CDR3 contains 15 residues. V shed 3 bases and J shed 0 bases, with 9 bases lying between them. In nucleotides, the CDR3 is TGTGCCAGCAGTGAGACGGGGTTCTCTGGAAACACCATATATTTT. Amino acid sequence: CASSETGFSGNTIYF.

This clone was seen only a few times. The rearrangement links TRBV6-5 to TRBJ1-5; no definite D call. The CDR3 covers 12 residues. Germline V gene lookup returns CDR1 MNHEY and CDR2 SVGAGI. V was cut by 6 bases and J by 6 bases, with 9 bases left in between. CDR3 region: CASSWAGQPQHF. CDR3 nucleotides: TGTGCCAGCAGCTGGGCAGGTCAGCCCCAGCATTTT.

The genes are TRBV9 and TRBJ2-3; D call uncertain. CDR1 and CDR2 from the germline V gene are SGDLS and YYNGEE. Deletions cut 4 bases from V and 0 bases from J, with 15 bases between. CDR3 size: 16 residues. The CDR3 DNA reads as TGTGCCAGCAGCCATGGTAGGGCTGCAAGCACAGATACGCAGTATTTT. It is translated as CASSHGRAASTDTQYF.

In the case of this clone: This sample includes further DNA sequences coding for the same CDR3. This chain's CDR3 is CASSLGGGRTEAFF. The CDR3 region has the DNA TGTGCCAGCAGCTTAGGGGGGGGGAGGACTGAAGCTTTCTTT. The V call is TRBV11-2, the J call TRBJ1-1; D possibly corresponds to TRBD1 (5 bases). V lost 1 base, J lost 5 bases, and 11 bases lay in between. This CDR3 has 14 amino acids. Germline assignment: CDR1 SGHAT and CDR2 FQNNGV.

CDR3 DNA sequence: TGTGCCAGTAATCAAAGGGCAGGCAACACTGAAGCTTTCTTT. Residues: CASNQRAGNTEAFF. The chain employs TRBV19 and TRBJ1-1, with unresolved D. The V end lost 7 bases, the J end lost 2 bases, and 14 bases lay between the germline ends. The CDR3 has 14 residues. Germline CDR1 reads LNHDA; CDR2 reads SQIVND (reference sequence).

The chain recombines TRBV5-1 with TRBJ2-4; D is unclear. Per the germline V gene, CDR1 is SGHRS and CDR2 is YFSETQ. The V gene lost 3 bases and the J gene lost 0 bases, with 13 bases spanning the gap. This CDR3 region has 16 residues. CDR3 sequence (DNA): TGCGCCAGCAGCTCAGATCTATCCCGAGCCAAAAACATTCAGTACTTC. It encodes CASSSDLSRAKNIQYF. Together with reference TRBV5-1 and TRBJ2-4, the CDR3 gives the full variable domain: KAGVTQTPRYLIKTRGQQVTLSCSPISGHRSVSWYQQTPGQGLQFLFEYFSETQRNKGNFPGRFSGRQFSNSRSEMNVSTLELGDSALYLCASSSDLSRAKNIQYFGAGTRLSVL.

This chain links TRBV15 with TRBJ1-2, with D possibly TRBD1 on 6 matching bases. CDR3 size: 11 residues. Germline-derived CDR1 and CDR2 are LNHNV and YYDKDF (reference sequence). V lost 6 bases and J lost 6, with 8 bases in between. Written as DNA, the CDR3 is TGTGCCACCAGACAGGGTGATGGCTACACCTTC. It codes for CATRQGDGYTF.

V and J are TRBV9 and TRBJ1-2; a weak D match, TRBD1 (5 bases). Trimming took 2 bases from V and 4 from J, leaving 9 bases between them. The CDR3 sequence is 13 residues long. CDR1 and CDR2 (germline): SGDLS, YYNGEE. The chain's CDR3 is CASSVGTLYGYTF. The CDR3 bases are TGTGCCAGCAGCGTCGGGACCCTCTATGGCTACACCTTC.

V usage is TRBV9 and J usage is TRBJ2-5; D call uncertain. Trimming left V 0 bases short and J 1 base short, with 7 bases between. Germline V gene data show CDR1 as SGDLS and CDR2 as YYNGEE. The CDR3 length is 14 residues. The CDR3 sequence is CASSVDRAQETQYF. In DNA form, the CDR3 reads TGTGCCAGCAGCGTAGACCGGGCCCAAGAGACCCAGTACTTC.

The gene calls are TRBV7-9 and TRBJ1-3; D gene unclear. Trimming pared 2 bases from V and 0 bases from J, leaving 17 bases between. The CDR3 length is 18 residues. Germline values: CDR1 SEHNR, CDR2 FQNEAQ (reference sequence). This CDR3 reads CASSLKAVGSSSGNTIYF. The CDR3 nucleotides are TGTGCCAGCAGCTTAAAGGCGGTAGGCAGCTCCTCTGGAAACACCATATATTTT.

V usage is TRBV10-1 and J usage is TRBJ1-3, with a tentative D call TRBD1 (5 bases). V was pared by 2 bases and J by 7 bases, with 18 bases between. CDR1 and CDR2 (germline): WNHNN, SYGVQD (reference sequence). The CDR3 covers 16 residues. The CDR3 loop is CASSEPGPNGWNTIYF. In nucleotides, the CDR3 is TGCGCCAGCAGTGAGCCGGGACCCAACGGTTGGAACACCATATATTTT.

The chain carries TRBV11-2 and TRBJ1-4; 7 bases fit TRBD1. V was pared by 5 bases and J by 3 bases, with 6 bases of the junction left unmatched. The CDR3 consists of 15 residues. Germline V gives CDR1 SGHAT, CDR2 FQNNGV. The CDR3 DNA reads TGTGCCAGCAGCCTGGACAGGAGCTCTAATGAAAAACTGTTTTTT. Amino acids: CASSLDRSSNEKLFF.

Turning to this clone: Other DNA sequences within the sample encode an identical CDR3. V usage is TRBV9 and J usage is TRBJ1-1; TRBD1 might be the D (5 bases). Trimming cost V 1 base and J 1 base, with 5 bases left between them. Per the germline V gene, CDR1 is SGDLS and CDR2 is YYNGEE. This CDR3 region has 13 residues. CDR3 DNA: TGTGCCAGCAGCGTAAGGGGGAACACTGAAGCTTTCTTT. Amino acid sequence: CASSVRGNTEAFF.

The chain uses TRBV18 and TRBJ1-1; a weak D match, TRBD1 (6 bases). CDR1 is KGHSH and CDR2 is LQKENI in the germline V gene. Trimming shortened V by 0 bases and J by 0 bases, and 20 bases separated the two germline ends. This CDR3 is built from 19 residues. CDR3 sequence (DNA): TGTGCCAGCTCACCACCCCCACAGGGTTCCCGCCGAATGAACACTGAAGCTTTCTTT. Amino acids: CASSPPPQGSRRMNTEAFF.

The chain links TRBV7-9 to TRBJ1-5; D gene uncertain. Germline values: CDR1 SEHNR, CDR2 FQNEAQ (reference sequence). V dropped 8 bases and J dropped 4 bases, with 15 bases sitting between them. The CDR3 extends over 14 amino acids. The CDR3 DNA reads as TGTGCCAGCTCTTTATCCGGGGAGAATCAGCCCCAGCATTTT. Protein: CASSLSGENQPQHF.

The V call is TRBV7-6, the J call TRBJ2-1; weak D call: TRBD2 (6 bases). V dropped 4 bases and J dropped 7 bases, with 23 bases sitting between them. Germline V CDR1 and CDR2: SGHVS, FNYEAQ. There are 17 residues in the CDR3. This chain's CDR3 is CASSSLQGLAGFNEQFF. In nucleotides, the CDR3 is TGTGCCAGCAGCTCCCTGCAGGGTTTGGCGGGGTTTAATGAGCAGTTCTTC.

CDR3 bases: TGCGCCAGCAGCCAAGATCGCCCCTATGGCTACACCTTC. Its protein product is CASSQDRPYGYTF. The chain is built from TRBV4-1 and TRBJ1-2; D not certain. The CDR3 has 13 residues. Germline assignment: CDR1 MGHRA and CDR2 YSYEKL. The V gene lost 0 bases and the J gene lost 4 bases, with 6 bases spanning the gap.

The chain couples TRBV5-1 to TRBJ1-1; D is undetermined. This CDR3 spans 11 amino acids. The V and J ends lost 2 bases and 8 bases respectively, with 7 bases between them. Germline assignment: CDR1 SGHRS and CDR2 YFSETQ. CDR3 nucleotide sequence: TGCGCCAGCAGCTTTTCGGGAGAAGCTTTCTTT. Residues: CASSFSGEAFF. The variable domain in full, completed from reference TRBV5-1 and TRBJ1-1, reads KAGVTQTPRYLIKTRGQQVTLSCSPISGHRSVSWYQQTPGQGLQFLFEYFSETQRNKGNFPGRFSGRQFSNSRSEMNVSTLELGDSALYLCASSFSGEAFFGQGTRLTVV.

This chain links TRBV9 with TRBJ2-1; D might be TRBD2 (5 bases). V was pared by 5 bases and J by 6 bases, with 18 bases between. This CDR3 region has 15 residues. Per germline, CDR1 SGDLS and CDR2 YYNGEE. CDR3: CASRGASTNGNEQFF. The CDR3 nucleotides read TGTGCCAGCAGAGGAGCTAGCACTAACGGCAATGAGCAGTTCTTC.

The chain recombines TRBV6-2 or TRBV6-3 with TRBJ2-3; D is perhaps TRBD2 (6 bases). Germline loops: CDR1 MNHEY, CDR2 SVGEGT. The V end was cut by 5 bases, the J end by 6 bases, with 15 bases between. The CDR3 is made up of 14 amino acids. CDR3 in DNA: TGTGCCAGCAGTATTGGGGGGATGAGGGATACGCAGTATTTT. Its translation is CASSIGGMRDTQYF.